Below, one TCR beta chain is given with its context. This CDR3 has 14 residues. Germline V CDR1 and CDR2: MDHEN, SYDVKM. V was clipped by 5 bases and J by 0 bases, with 8 bases between them. Sequencing was performed with immunoSEQ multiplex PCR; in TCRdb, only in-frame clones are kept and a portion is missing. The data contain 110,000 or so clones, around 90% of them seen just once; the ten biggest clones take up roughly 13%. The sample belongs to a study of T cell responses to AZD1222 COVID-19 vaccine. The source is an adult in good health. The material sequenced was peripheral blood, taken on day 0 of MenACWY control vaccination. V and J are TRBV28 and TRBJ2-1, with D maybe TRBD2 (5 bases). The CDR3 nucleotides are TGTGCCAGCAGTGCTAGCAGCTCCTACAATGAGCAGTTCTTC. It yields the protein CASSASSSYNEQFF.